The 29 T cell receptor beta chains in this list originate from one sample, sequenced in a study of blood T cells in healthy people across ages. Through a sample-barcoded 5' primer and a J-beta primer mix, a second PCR was run for roughly 6 to 11 cycles. TCRdb called the 5' RACE reads again in MiXCR, with one record for every CDR3 protein. The sample contains around 500,000 distinct CDR3 sequences, about 29% of which appear only once. This sample was shared with a second study, whose subject was T cells of mothers and their children.

Sample: blood. Source of these receptors: a boy between 2 and 10 years old in good health.

The rearrangement joins TRBV7-9 to TRBJ2-5, with D unclear. V was cut by 4 bases and J by 6 bases, with 12 bases left in between. The CDR3 sequence is 13 residues long. The germline gives CDR1 SEHNR, CDR2 FQNEAQ (reference sequence). This chain's CDR3 is CASSSSTAQTQYF. Written as DNA, the CDR3 is TGTGCCAGCAGCTCGTCAACTGCCCAGACCCAGTACTTC.

As to this clonotype: One end of the junction varies from germline; a read error may be responsible. The chain uses TRBV3-1 and TRBJ2-5; 12 nucleotides line up with TRBD2. The J call is doubtful: the DNA matches TRBJ2-1 better. Looked up from germline, CDR1 is LGHDT and CDR2 is YNNKEL (reference sequence). The CDR3 is 17 residues long. This chain's CDR3 is CASSQDPSGGVYNDQFF. In nucleotides, the CDR3 is TGTGCCAGCAGCCAAGATCCTAGCGGGGGGGTCTACAATGACCAGTTCTTC.

In this sample, this clonotype turned up once. The chain has TRBV5-6 and TRBJ2-7, with TRBD1 matching 7 bases. The V gene end was trimmed by 2 bases and the J gene end by 5 bases; junction bases not matched to a gene: 4. The CDR3 covers 13 residues. The V gene's germline CDR1 is SGHDT and CDR2 YYEEEE. This CDR3 is CASSFWDSNEQYF. Here the CDR3 DNA reads TGTGCCAGCAGCTTTTGGGACAGTAACGAGCAGTACTTC.

This clonotype was found a few times. V usage is TRBV12-3 or TRBV12-4 and J usage is TRBJ1-1; tentatively, D is TRBD1 (6 bases). The length of the CDR3 is 14 residues. V gave up 6 bases and J gave up 1 base, with 12 bases separating them. CDR3 in DNA: TGTGCCAGCAGGCAGGGGCTTGGGAACACTGAAGCTTTCTTT. Translation: CASRQGLGNTEAFF.

The chain couples TRBV6-5 to TRBJ2-5; tentative D call: TRBD1 (5 bases). Germline V lookup: CDR1 MNHEY, CDR2 SVGAGI. V was trimmed by 6 bases and J by 2 bases, leaving 13 bases between them. The CDR3 loop spans 14 amino acids. Here the CDR3 reads CASSRGAAQETQYF. In nucleotides, the CDR3 is TGTGCCAGCAGCCGTGGGGCCGCACAAGAGACCCAGTACTTC.

The chain couples TRBV19 to TRBJ1-1; D is uncertain. CDR3 length: 12 residues. V shed 10 bases and J shed 10 bases, with 19 bases lying between them. Germline CDR1 is LNHDA and CDR2 is SQIVND (reference sequence). CDR3 in DNA: TGTGCCACTTTTGGGTCGGAGTTTTCAGCTTTCTTT. The encoded protein is CATFGSEFSAFF.

This clonotype has just one count. The chain is built from TRBV20-1 and TRBJ1-2; D not certain. Germline V gene lookup returns CDR1 DFQATT and CDR2 SNEGSKA (reference sequence). The CDR3 has 13 residues. Trimming cost V 0 bases and J 4 bases, with 9 bases left between them. CDR3 amino acids: CSARDRATYGYTF. In DNA, the CDR3 is TGCAGTGCTAGAGATAGGGCAACCTATGGCTACACCTTC.

The chain links TRBV20-1 to TRBJ1-3, with D uncertain. The germline gives CDR1 DFQATT, CDR2 SNEGSKA (reference sequence). The CDR3 runs 14 residues. Between the trimmed V and J ends, which lost 3 bases and 4 bases, there was a span of 13 bases. CDR3 residues: CSASGRSRGNTIYF. As DNA, the CDR3 is TGCAGTGCTAGTGGCAGAAGCAGAGGAAACACCATATATTTT.

This clonotype occurred once. The junction shows a germline mismatch at one end, possibly a read error. The chain combines TRBV3-1 with TRBJ2-5, with D perhaps matching TRBD1 or TRBD2 (5 bases each). The V gene's germline CDR1 is LGHDT and CDR2 YNNKEL (reference sequence). The CDR3 length is 11 residues. CDR3 nucleotide sequence: TGTGCCAGCAGCCAAGATCAGGGACCCACCTTC. Protein sequence: CASSQDQGPTF.

The V and J genes are TRBV20-1 and TRBJ2-3; 7 nucleotides match TRBD1. Trimming took 1 base from V and 0 from J; bases not matched to a gene: 4. Looked up from germline, CDR1 is DFQATT and CDR2 is SNEGSKA (reference sequence). The CDR3 spans 15 residues. The CDR3 DNA reads as TGCAGTGCTAGAGCGAGGGGGCTTAGCACAGATACGCAGTATTTT. Its protein is CSARARGLSTDTQYF.

This clonotype occurred a few times. The chain recombines TRBV10-1 with TRBJ2-2; D tentatively fits TRBD1 or TRBD2 (5 bases each). CDR3 length: 18 residues. Per germline, CDR1 WNHNN and CDR2 SYGVQD (reference sequence). Trimming removed 2 bases at V and 3 bases at J, with 19 bases between. This CDR3 reads CASSEGTPGTLHTGELFF. CDR3 coding DNA: TGCGCCAGCAGTGAGGGGACGCCGGGCACGTTGCACACCGGGGAGCTGTTTTTT.

This chain connects TRBV29-1 to TRBJ2-5, with D perhaps matching TRBD1 (5 bases). Germline values: CDR1 SQVTM, CDR2 ANQGSEA. The length of the CDR3 is 11 residues. V was clipped by 5 bases and J by 4 bases, with 8 bases between them. CDR3 sequence reads: CSVFQGETQYF. In DNA, the CDR3 is TGCAGCGTTTTTCAGGGAGAGACCCAGTACTTC.

The chain recombines TRBV12-3 or TRBV12-4 with TRBJ2-5, with TRBD2 matching over 15 bases. The CDR3 has 15 amino acids. Germline trimming cut 4 bases from V and 3 bases from J; bases unmatched to any gene: 0. CDR3 bases: TGTGCCAGCAGTTGGACTAGCGGGGGGGAAGAGACCCAGTACTTC. This translates into CASSWTSGGEETQYF.

A few counts support this clonotype. The gene calls are TRBV20-1 and TRBJ2-5; 7 bases fit TRBD1. J gave up 9 bases and V 6 bases, and 19 bases lay outside the gene matches. The CDR3 is 15 amino acids. Germline lookup yields CDR1 DFQATT and CDR2 SNEGSKA (reference sequence). The CDR3: CSAIKPGQNNEAQYF. Here the CDR3 DNA reads TGCAGTGCAATTAAACCGGGACAGAATAATGAGGCCCAGTACTTC.

The chain combines TRBV19 with TRBJ1-5, with 11 positions matching TRBD1. CDR1 LNHDA and CDR2 SQIVND come from the germline V gene (reference sequence). This CDR3 is built from 13 residues. The V and J ends lost 7 bases and 9 bases, in that order; junction bases with no gene match: 5. CDR3 protein: CASKGTGGRPQHF. In DNA form, the CDR3 reads TGTGCCAGTAAGGGGACAGGGGGACGGCCCCAGCATTTT.

This chain uses TRBV15 with TRBJ2-3; D perhaps matches TRBD2 (6 bases). The V end was cut by 8 bases, the J end by 9 bases, with 12 bases between. Germline V gene lookup returns CDR1 LNHNV and CDR2 YYDKDF (reference sequence). The CDR3 covers 11 residues. CDR3 DNA: TGTGCCACCTTATTCCGGGAGACGCAGTATTTT. Protein: CATLFRETQYF.

The chain recombines TRBV7-9 with TRBJ1-2, with D unclear. This CDR3 spans 14 amino acids. V was pared by 4 bases and J by 6 bases, with 15 bases between. CDR1 is SEHNR, CDR2 FQNEAQ, per germline (reference sequence). The CDR3 nucleotides read TGTGCCAGCAGCTCCCCTGCATGGGCGAATGGCTACACCTTC. Protein product: CASSSPAWANGYTF.

The chain recombines TRBV7-9 with TRBJ2-5, with 11 positions matching TRBD2. V gave up 11 bases and J gave up 5 bases; unmatched junction bases: 7. CDR1 and CDR2 from the germline V gene are SEHNR and FQNEAQ (reference sequence). The CDR3 extends over 13 amino acids. Here the CDR3 reads CAAGTSGSETQYF. The CDR3 DNA reads as TGTGCCGCAGGAACTAGCGGGAGTGAGACCCAGTACTTC.

This clonotype was seen a few times. The chain joins TRBV5-6 to TRBJ2-5, with TRBD2 identical over 8 bases. TRBJ2-7 matches the DNA end more closely, so the J call is doubtful. The CDR3 totals 16 residues. Germline lookup yields CDR1 SGHDT and CDR2 YYEEEE. CDR3 sequence reads: CASRVGGARSTHEQYF. The CDR3 nucleotides read TGTGCCAGCAGGGTCGGGGGGGCGCGTTCTACCCACGAGCAGTACTTC.

The chain employs TRBV9 and TRBJ2-7; D perhaps matches TRBD2 (5 bases). CDR1 is SGDLS, CDR2 YYNGEE, per germline. Between the trimmed V and J ends, which lost 0 bases and 5 bases, there was a span of 12 bases. The CDR3 has 14 residues. The chain's CDR3 is CASSVAGSPNEQYF. The DNA of the CDR3 is TGTGCCAGCAGCGTAGCTGGGAGTCCCAACGAGCAGTACTTC.

As for this clonotype: Its ends do not fully match the called genes, so a read error is possible. The V gene is TRBV4-2, the J gene TRBJ2-1, with D tentatively TRBD2 (6 bases). The CDR3 length is 16 residues. Germline CDR1 LGHNA, CDR2 YNFKEQ. The CDR3 loop reads CASSQAEGSGYNEQFF. CDR3 coding DNA: TGTGCCAGCAGCCAAGCTGAGGGTAGCGGATACAACGAGCAGTTCTTC.

This clonotype was counted many times. V usage is TRBV7-2 and J usage is TRBJ2-1, with unresolved D. This CDR3 has 11 residues. With 4 bases removed from V and 6 bases from J, the gap between germline ends came to 4 bases. Germline lookup yields CDR1 SGHTA and CDR2 FQGNSA. For the CDR3, the DNA is TGTGCCAGCAGCTCCCTCAATGAGCAGTTCTTC. Encoded protein: CASSSLNEQFF. Full variable domain (outside the CDR3, taken from reference TRBV7-2 and TRBJ2-1): GAGVSQSPSNKVTEKGKDVELRCDPISGHTALYWYRQSLGQGLEFLIYFQGNSAPDKSGLPSDRFSAERTGGSVSTLTIQRTQQEDSAVYLCASSSLNEQFFGPGTRLTVL.

This clonotype was detected a few times. The V and J genes are TRBV6-2 or TRBV6-3 and TRBJ2-3, with D possibly being TRBD2 (6 bases). Trimming shortened V by 5 bases and J by 2 bases, and 17 bases separated the two germline ends. Germline CDR1 MNHEY, CDR2 SVGEGT. The CDR3 totals 16 residues. The CDR3 protein is CASSLRLDSPTDTQYF. The CDR3 coding sequence is TGTGCCAGCAGTCTGAGACTAGACAGCCCCACAGATACGCAGTATTTT.

J is TRBJ2-3 and V is TRBV5-1, with 9 bases fitting TRBD2. In germline, CDR1 is SGHRS, CDR2 YFSETQ. Trimming cost V 4 bases and J 0 bases; bases outside gene matches: 6. This CDR3 comprises 16 residues. CDR3 region: CASSQLAGYSTDTQYF. The CDR3 DNA sequence: TGCGCCAGCAGCCAGCTAGCGGGGTACAGCACAGATACGCAGTATTTT.

The genes are TRBV5-1 and TRBJ1-1; TRBD1 agrees at 10 bases. The CDR3 has 15 residues. Per the germline V gene, CDR1 is SGHRS and CDR2 is YFSETQ. The V gene end was trimmed by 2 bases and the J gene end by 6 bases; junction bases not matched to a gene: 7. The CDR3 DNA is TGCGCCAGCAGCTTCCAGACAGGGGGCGCGTCTGAAGCTTTCTTT. It codes for CASSFQTGGASEAFF.

This sequence joins TRBV12-3 or TRBV12-4 and TRBJ1-2; 9 bases align to TRBD1. With V trimmed by 2 bases and J by 8 bases, 12 bases remained unmatched. This CDR3 is built from 16 residues. The CDR3 coding sequence is TGTGCCAGCAGTTTAAGGTCGTTTGGACAGGGGATCGGCTACACCTTC. It is translated as CASSLRSFGQGIGYTF.

This chain joins TRBV30 and TRBJ1-1, with D hard to call. Germline CDR1 reads GTSNPN; CDR2 reads SVGIG (reference sequence). The CDR3 is made up of 11 amino acids. Trimming took 5 bases from V and 1 from J, leaving 5 bases between them. The CDR3 coding sequence is TGTGCCTGGTGTAGGAACACTGAAGCTTTCTTT. Translation: CAWCRNTEAFF.

This clonotype was recorded a few times. The J gene is TRBJ2-5, the V gene TRBV7-6; D not certain. Germline V gene lookup returns CDR1 SGHVS and CDR2 FNYEAQ. V was shortened by 1 base and J by 2 bases, with 11 bases between the two germline ends. The CDR3 has 15 residues. The CDR3 nucleotides read TGTGCCAGCAGCTTAGAGGGTAGCCGACAAGAGACCCAGTACTTC. Translated, it gives CASSLEGSRQETQYF. Full variable domain (rest looked up from reference TRBV7-6 and TRBJ2-5): GAGVSQSPRYKVTKRGQDVALRCDPISGHVSLYWYRQALGQGPEFLTYFNYEAQQDKSGLPNDRFSAERPEGSISTLTIQRTEQRDSAMYRCASSLEGSRQETQYFGPGTRLLVL.

The chain has TRBV27 and TRBJ2-3; 7 nucleotides match TRBD1. This CDR3 comprises 16 residues. The germline V gene has CDR1 MNHEY and CDR2 SMNVEV (reference sequence). With 4 bases clipped from V and 2 bases from J, the junction kept 9 bases outside the gene matches. This CDR3 is CASSYGQATLTDTQYF. CDR3 DNA: TGTGCCAGCAGTTACGGACAGGCCACTCTCACAGATACGCAGTATTTT.